This T cell receptor (beta chain) was sequenced in a study of beta chain features in type 1 diabetes. The study, taken as a whole, reports: TCRB CDR3s were moderately but significantly shorter in Type 1 diabetes patients in all four CD4+ subsets.

This clone was seen a few times. Its antigen is not identified. This CDR3 comprises 13 residues. Per the germline V gene, CDR1 is SGHTA and CDR2 is FQGNSA. The V end lost 2 bases, the J end lost 1 base, and 4 bases lay between the germline ends. Every isolated RNA sample was fully reverse transcribed, so sequencing captured expressed TCRB transcripts. Only in-frame clones appear in the TCRdb table, and some are missing; sequencing was by immunoSEQ multiplex PCR. In the table there are about 170,000 clones, about 8% of which are singletons. The specimen sequenced was central memory CD4+ T cells from blood. V usage is TRBV7-2 and J usage is TRBJ2-3; D gene uncertain. This TCR was recovered from a middle-aged woman with type 1 diabetes. DNA of the CDR3: TGTGCCAGCAGCTTACTCGGCACAGATACGCAGTATTTT. Protein sequence: CASSLLGTDTQYF. Based on the CDR3 plus reference TRBV7-2 and TRBJ2-3, the full variable domain is GAGVSQSPSNKVTEKGKDVELRCDPISGHTALYWYRQSLGQGLEFLIYFQGNSAPDKSGLPSDRFSAERTGGSVSTLTIQRTQQEDSAVYLCASSLLGTDTQYFGPGTRLTVL.